The source of this T cell receptor (beta chain) is a study of cytomegalovirus exposure and HLA in healthy donors. Trimming stripped 3 bases from V and 8 bases from J, with 19 bases between. The length of the CDR3 is 16 residues. PCR primers comprised 60 Vbeta and 13 Jbeta primers. The method was immunoSEQ multiplex PCR; TCRdb's version includes in-frame clones alone and lacks a portion of them. The sample holds 130,000 to 150,000 clones, roughly 64% seen once. The TCR originated in a woman aged 25 to 45 in good health and CMV-seropositive. Material: PBMCs. The chain recombines TRBV23-1 with TRBJ1-4, with D possibly TRBD1 on 6 matching bases. TRBV23-1 is labeled an ORF, and its function is uncertain. The CDR3 region is CASSHYIRGSGEKLFF. For the CDR3, the DNA is TGCGCCAGCAGTCATTACATCAGGGGCAGTGGCGAAAAACTGTTTTTT.